This T cell receptor (beta chain) was obtained from a study of control samples from healthy donors and cancer patients. Clones were read by immunoSEQ multiplex PCR, and TCRdb kept only the in-frame ones, dropping some. Here the sample spans some 76,000 clones, around 86% being singletons. Trimming left V 1 base short and J 0 bases short, with 13 bases between. This CDR3 comprises 16 residues. Germline CDR1 is SGHRS and CDR2 is YFSETQ. The V gene is TRBV5-1, the J gene TRBJ1-1; the D gene is possibly TRBD1 (6 bases). The specimen was PBMCs. The TCR originated in a woman aged 50 to 60 with colorectal cancer. The DNA of the CDR3 is TGCGCCAGCAGCTTGTCGACAGGTTTGATGAACACTGAAGCTTTCTTT. Translating it yields CASSLSTGLMNTEAFF.